The 5 T cell receptor beta chains reported below all come from one sample, sequenced in a study of low-dose radiotherapy and immunotherapy resistance in tumors. Time point indicated: after trial treatment. Treatment given: LDRT plus nivolumab, ipilimumab, low-dose cyclophosphamide and aspirin (RACIN trial). cDNA synthesis used a TRAV/TRBV-specific primer set for both chains. The PCR that amplified TCRs ran for 20 to 25 cycles, relying on a constant-region primer and a V-primer adapter. One entry per CDR3 protein results from TCRdb running MiXCR on the reads. This sample has tens of thousands of distinct CDR3 sequences, with 20% to 25% found just once. Sequencing used PBMCs, obtained after low-dose radiotherapy plus immunotherapy. Receptors originate from a female donor with ovarian cancer.

In its sample, this clonotype was seen many times. The rearrangement joins TRBV7-6 to TRBJ2-1, with D possibly TRBD2 on 5 matching bases. The V gene lost 0 bases and the J gene lost 9 bases, with 12 bases spanning the gap. The germline CDR1 and CDR2 sequences are SGHVS and FNYEAQ. The CDR3 is 14 amino acids. CDR3 bases: TGTGCCAGCAGCTTAGCTCCAATGGGGAGTGAGCAGTTCTTC. This codes for CASSLAPMGSEQFF.

This clonotype was found many times. The CDR3, as DNA: TGTGCCAGCAGCCTCGGGGCGTTGAACACTGAAGCTTTCTTT. It encodes CASSLGALNTEAFF. The rearrangement joins TRBV7-8 to TRBJ1-1, with a weak D call TRBD1 (5 bases). CDR3 length: 14 residues. The germline CDR1 and CDR2 sequences are SGHVS and FQNEAQ. V dropped 5 bases and J dropped 0 bases, with 10 bases sitting between them.

The chain uses TRBV7-2 and TRBJ2-3; unclear D gene. This CDR3 comprises 14 residues. CDR1 SGHTA and CDR2 FQGNSA come from the germline V gene. V lost 5 bases to trimming and J lost 3 bases, with 12 bases between them. DNA for the CDR3: TGTGCCAGCAGCCCCAAGGTGAGGACAGATACGCAGTATTTT. Its translation: CASSPKVRTDTQYF.

This clonotype was found many times. V and J are TRBV30 and TRBJ2-7; TRBD2 matches 7 bases. Germline V gene sequence: CDR1 GTSNPN, CDR2 SVGIG (reference sequence). After removal of 4 bases from V and 3 bases from J, the junction contained 9 bases not matched to a gene. The CDR3 is 14 residues long. The CDR3, as DNA: TGTGCCTGGACCCGGCGGGGGACCCTCTACGAGCAGTACTTC. Amino acid sequence: CAWTRRGTLYEQYF.

This clonotype was detected many times. This rearrangement joins TRBV7-2 to TRBJ2-2; no definite D call. CDR1 and CDR2 (germline): SGHTA, FQGNSA. V dropped 1 base and J dropped 10 bases, with 7 bases sitting between them. The CDR3 contains 12 residues. CDR3 bases: TGTGCCAGCAGCTTAGAAGGGAAGGAGCTGTTTTTT. It encodes CASSLEGKELFF.